The sequence of this T cell receptor (beta chain) was determined in a study of T cells in Graves' hyperthyroidism and ophthalmopathy. About the study: The blood sample was taken at first diagnosis, before treatment began.

Hyperthyroidism in the patients, aged 18 to 65, was newly diagnosed and under 2 months in duration. This clonotype has ten or more counts. It was RNA transcripts that yielded the amplified TCR beta CDR3 regions. TCR CDR3 regions were first amplified by RT-PCR with HTBI primers. From the multiplex PCR reads, TCRdb called clonotypes with MiXCR, one entry per CDR3 protein. The table records a few hundred thousand distinct CDR3 sequences, 15% to 18% of them present only once. Trimming cost V 6 bases and J 1 base, with 13 bases left between them. This CDR3 has 15 residues. The germline gives CDR1 SGHTA, CDR2 FQGNSA.

The chain combines TRBV7-2 with TRBJ1-3, with D hard to call. Sequencing was done on a sample of blood. The TCR comes from a woman under 30 with Graves' hyperthyroidism. The CDR3 DNA is TGTGCCAGCAGGGCTTATGTAGCTTCTGGAAACACCATATATTTT. Its protein product is CASRAYVASGNTIYF.